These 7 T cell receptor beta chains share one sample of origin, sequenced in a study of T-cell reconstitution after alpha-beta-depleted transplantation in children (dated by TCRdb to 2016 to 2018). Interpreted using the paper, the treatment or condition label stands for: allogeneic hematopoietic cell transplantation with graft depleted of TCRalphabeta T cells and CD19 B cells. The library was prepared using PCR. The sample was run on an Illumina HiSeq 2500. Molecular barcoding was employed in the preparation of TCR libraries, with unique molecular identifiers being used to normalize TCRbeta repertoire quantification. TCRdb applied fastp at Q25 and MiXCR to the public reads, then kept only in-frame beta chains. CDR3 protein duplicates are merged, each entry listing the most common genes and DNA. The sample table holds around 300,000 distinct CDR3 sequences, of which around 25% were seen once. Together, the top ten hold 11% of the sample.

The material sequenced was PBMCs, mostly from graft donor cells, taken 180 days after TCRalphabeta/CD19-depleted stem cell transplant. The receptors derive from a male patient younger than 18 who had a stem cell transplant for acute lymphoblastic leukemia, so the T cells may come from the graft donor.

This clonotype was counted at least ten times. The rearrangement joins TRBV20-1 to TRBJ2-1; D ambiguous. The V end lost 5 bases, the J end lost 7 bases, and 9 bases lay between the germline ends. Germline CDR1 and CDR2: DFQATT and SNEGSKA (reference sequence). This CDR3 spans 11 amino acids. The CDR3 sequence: CSAVRHNEQFF. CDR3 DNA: TGCAGTGCTGTTAGACATAATGAGCAGTTCTTC.

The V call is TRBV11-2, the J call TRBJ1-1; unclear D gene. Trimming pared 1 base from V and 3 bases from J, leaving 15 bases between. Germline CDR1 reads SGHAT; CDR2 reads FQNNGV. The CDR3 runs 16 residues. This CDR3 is CASSLVFGSKDTEAFF. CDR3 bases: TGTGCCAGCAGCTTAGTATTTGGCAGTAAGGACACTGAAGCTTTCTTT.

The CDR3 reads CASSLLGQGLETQYF. The CDR3 bases are TGCGCCAGCAGCTTGTTGGGACAGGGGTTGGAGACCCAGTACTTC. This chain connects TRBV5-1 to TRBJ2-5; the match to TRBD1 covers 10 bases. V lost 1 base and J lost 5; bases outside the gene matches: 5. The CDR3 is 15 residues long. The germline V gene encodes CDR1 SGHRS and CDR2 YFSETQ.

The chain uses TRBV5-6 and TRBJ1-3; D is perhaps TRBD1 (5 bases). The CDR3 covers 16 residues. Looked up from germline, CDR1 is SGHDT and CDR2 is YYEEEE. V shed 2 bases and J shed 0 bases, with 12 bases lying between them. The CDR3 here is CASSFSTAFSGNTIYF. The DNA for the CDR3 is TGTGCCAGCAGCTTCTCGACAGCTTTCTCTGGAAACACCATATATTTT.

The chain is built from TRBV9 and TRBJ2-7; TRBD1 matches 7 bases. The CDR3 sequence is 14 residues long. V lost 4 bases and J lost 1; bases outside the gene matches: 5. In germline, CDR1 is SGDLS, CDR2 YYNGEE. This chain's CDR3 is CASSPGDSSYEQYF. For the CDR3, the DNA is TGTGCCAGCAGCCCCGGGGACAGTTCCTACGAGCAGTACTTC.

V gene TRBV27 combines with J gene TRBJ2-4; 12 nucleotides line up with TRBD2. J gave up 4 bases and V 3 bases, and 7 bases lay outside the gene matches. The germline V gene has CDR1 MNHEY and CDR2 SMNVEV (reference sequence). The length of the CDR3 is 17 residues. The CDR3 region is CASSFQLAGGTKNIQYF. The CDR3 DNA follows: TGTGCCAGCAGTTTTCAACTAGCGGGAGGCACAAAAAACATTCAGTACTTC.

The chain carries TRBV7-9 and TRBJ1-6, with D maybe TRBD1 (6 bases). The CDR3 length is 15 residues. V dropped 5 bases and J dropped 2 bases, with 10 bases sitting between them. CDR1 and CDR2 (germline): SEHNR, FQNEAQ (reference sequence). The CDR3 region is CASSTRDTYNSPLHF. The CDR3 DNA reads TGTGCCAGCAGCACCCGGGACACCTATAATTCACCCCTCCACTTT.